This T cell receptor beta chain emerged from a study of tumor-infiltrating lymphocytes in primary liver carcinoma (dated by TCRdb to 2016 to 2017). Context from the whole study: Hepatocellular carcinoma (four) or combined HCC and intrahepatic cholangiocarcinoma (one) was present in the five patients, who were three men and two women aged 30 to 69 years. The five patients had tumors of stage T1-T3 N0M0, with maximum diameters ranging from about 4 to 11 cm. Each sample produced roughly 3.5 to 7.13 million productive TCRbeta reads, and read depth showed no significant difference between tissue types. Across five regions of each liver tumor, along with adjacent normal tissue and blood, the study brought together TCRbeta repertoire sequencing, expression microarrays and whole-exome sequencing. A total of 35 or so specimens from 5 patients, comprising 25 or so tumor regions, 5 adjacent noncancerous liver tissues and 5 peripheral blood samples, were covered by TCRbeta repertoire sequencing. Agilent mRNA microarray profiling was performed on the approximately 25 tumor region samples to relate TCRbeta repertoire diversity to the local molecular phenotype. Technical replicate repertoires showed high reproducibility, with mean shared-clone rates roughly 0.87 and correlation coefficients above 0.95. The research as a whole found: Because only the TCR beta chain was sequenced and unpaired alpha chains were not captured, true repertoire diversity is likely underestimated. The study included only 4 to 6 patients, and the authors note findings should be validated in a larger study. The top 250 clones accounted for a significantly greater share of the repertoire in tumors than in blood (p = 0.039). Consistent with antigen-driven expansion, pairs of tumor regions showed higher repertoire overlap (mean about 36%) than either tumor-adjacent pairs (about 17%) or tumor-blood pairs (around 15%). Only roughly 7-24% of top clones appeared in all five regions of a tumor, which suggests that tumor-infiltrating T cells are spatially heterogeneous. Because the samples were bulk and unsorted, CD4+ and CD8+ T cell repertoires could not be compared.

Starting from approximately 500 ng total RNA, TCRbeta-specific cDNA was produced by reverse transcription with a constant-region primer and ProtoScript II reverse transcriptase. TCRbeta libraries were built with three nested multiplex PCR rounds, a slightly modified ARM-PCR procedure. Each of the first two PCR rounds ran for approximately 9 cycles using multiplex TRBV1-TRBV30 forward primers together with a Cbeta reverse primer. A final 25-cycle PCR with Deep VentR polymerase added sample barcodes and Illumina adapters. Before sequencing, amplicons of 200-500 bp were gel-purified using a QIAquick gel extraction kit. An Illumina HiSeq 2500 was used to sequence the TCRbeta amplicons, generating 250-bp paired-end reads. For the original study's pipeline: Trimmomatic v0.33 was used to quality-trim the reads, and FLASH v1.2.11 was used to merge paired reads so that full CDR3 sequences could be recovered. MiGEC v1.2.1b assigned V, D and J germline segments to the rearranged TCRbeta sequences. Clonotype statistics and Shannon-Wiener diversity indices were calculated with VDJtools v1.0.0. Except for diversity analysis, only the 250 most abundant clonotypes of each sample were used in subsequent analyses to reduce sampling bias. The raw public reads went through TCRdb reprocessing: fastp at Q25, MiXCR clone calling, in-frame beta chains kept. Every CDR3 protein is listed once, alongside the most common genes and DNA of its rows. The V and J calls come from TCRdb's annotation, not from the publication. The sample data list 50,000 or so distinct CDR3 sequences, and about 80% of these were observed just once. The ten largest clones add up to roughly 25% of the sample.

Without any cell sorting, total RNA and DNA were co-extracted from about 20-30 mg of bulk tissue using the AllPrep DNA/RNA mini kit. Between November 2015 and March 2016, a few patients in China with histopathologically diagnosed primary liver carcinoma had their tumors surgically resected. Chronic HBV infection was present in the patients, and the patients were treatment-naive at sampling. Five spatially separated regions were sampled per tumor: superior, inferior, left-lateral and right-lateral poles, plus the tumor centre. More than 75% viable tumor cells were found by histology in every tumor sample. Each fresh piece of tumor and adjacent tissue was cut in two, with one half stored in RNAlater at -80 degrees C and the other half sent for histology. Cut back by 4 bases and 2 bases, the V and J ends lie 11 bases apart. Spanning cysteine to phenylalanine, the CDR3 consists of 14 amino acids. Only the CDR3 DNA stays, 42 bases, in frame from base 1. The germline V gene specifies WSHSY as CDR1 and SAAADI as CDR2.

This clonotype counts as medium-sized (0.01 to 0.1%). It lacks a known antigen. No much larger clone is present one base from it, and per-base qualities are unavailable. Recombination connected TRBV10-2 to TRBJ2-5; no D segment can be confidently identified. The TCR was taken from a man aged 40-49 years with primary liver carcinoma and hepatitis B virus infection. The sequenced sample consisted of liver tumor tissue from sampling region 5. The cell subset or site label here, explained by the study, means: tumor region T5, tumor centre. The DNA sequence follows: TGCGCCAGCAGTGGTAGTTCCAGACAAGAGACCCAGTACTTC. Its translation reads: CASSGSSRQETQYF.